The 2 T cell receptor beta chains listed next were all sequenced from one sample in a study of cytomegalovirus exposure and HLA in healthy donors. 60 Vbeta and 13 Jbeta primers were used in PCR. The assay was immunoSEQ multiplex PCR, and TCRdb's table has in-frame clones only and misses some. The sample lists fewer than 250,000 clones, more than 65% occurring once. Input material: PBMCs. These receptors all stem from a woman aged 30 to 39 in good health and CMV-seropositive.

This clone was counted only a few times. The chain joins TRBV6-4 to TRBJ1-4; 11 bases agree with TRBD1. V dropped 2 bases and J dropped 8; count of bases not matched to a gene: 7. The CDR3 runs 16 residues. Germline CDR1 MRHNA, CDR2 SNTAGT. DNA for the CDR3: TGTGCCAGCAGTGACACCTCGGGACAGGGGGACGAAAAACTGTTTTTT. Amino acid sequence: CASSDTSGQGDEKLFF.

This chain connects TRBV27 to TRBJ2-3; D gene ambiguous. Germline CDR1 MNHEY, CDR2 SMNVEV (reference sequence). Deletions cut 1 base from V and 6 bases from J, with 14 bases between. The CDR3 sequence is 15 residues long. CDR3 residues: CASSLLRGYTDTQYF. The CDR3 nucleotides read TGTGCCAGCAGTTTATTAAGAGGTTATACGGATACGCAGTATTTT.